This TCR beta chain was identified in a study of T cells in tumors after PD-1 blockade. The table came from immunoSEQ multiplex PCR; TCRdb's copy has only in-frame clones and leaves some out. The profile covers 50,000 or so clones, with more than 70% appearing a single time and around 17% taken by the ten largest. Trimming pared 5 bases from V and 5 bases from J, leaving 14 bases between. This CDR3 spans 14 amino acids. Looked up from germline, CDR1 is SGHKS and CDR2 is YYEKEE (reference sequence). Input was roughly 616 ng to 6,500 ng of genomic DNA from tumor or blood. The sequence came from a human donor with basal cell carcinoma. The genes are TRBV5-5 and TRBJ1-5, with D tentatively TRBD1 (5 bases). The specimen comprised PBMCs, sampled before anti-PD-1 treatment. CDR3: CASRAGTEDQPQHF. The CDR3 coding sequence is TGTGCCAGCAGGGCCGGGACCGAAGATCAGCCCCAGCATTTT.